This is a list of T cell receptor beta chains from one sample in a study of early stage breast cancer tumors. TCRdb's copy holds only in-frame clones and misses some; the assay was immunoSEQ multiplex PCR. The table lists some 41,000 clones, about three quarters of them singletons. Sequences were obtained from blood. The origin of the receptors is a person aged 45-60 years with breast cancer. Both conserved end residues are part of each CDR3. Each record gives: J gene, D gene, V gene, clone size, CDR3 protein, CDR3 DNA. The D gene is left open where the match is weak. Size is omitted from some rows. Given values are once, few, many or a class for expanded clones.

J gene: TRBJ2-3; D gene: TRBD2; V gene: TRBV9; clone size: once; CDR3 protein: CASSPTSRDLDTQYF; CDR3 DNA: TGTGCCAGCAGCCCGACTAGCAGGGACTTGGATACGCAGTATTTT
J gene: TRBJ2-5; D gene: TRBD2; V gene: TRBV5-1; clone size: few; CDR3 protein: CASSLVTSGVETQYF; CDR3 DNA: TGCGCCAGCAGCTTGGTGACTAGCGGGGTAGAGACCCAGTACTTC
J gene: TRBJ2-1; D gene: TRBD2; V gene: TRBV5-1; clone size: NA; CDR3 protein: CASSSSSGRAPTVGQFF; CDR3 DNA: TGCGCCAGCAGCAGCTCTAGCGGGAGGGCACCTACGGTGGGGCAGTTCTTC
J gene: TRBJ2-5; D gene: TRBD1; V gene: TRBV6-6; clone size: NA; CDR3 protein: CASSTDRGRETQYF; CDR3 DNA: TGTGCCAGCAGTACCGACAGGGGGCGAGAGACCCAGTACTTC
J gene: TRBJ2-1; D gene: NA; V gene: TRBV7-9; clone size: NA; CDR3 protein: CASSLMSAERYNEQFF; CDR3 DNA: TGTGCCAGCAGCTTAATGTCGGCAGAGCGATACAATGAGCAGTTCTTC
J gene: TRBJ1-1; D gene: NA; V gene: TRBV9; clone size: NA; CDR3 protein: CASSSSGFTGTEAFF; CDR3 DNA: TGTGCCAGCAGCTCATCGGGGTTCACTGGCACTGAAGCTTTCTTT
J gene: TRBJ2-2; D gene: NA; V gene: TRBV6-5; clone size: NA; CDR3 protein: CASSYQLDTGELFF; CDR3 DNA: TGTGCCAGCAGTTACCAACTAGACACCGGGGAGCTGTTTTTT
J gene: TRBJ1-2; D gene: TRBD1; V gene: TRBV2; clone size: NA; CDR3 protein: CASSRTGGYGYTF; CDR3 DNA: TGTGCCAGCAGTAGGACAGGGGGCTATGGCTACACCTTC
J gene: TRBJ2-1; D gene: NA; V gene: TRBV5-4; clone size: NA; CDR3 protein: CASSLAQGMQFF; CDR3 DNA: TGTGCCAGCAGCTTGGCGCAGGGTATGCAGTTCTTC
J gene: TRBJ2-2; D gene: TRBD1; V gene: TRBV27; clone size: NA; CDR3 protein: CASRTGQSDTGELFF; CDR3 DNA: TGTGCCAGCAGAACGGGACAGTCTGACACCGGGGAGCTGTTTTTT
J gene: TRBJ1-1; D gene: TRBD1; V gene: TRBV18; clone size: NA; CDR3 protein: CASSPIGQGNTEAFF; CDR3 DNA: TGTGCCAGCTCACCAATAGGACAGGGTAACACTGAAGCTTTCTTT
J gene: TRBJ2-2; D gene: NA; V gene: TRBV9; clone size: NA; CDR3 protein: CASSAEGTGELFF; CDR3 DNA: TGTGCCAGCAGCGCGGAGGGCACCGGGGAGCTGTTTTTT
J gene: TRBJ2-2; D gene: TRBD2; V gene: TRBV9; clone size: NA; CDR3 protein: CASSVTSGQTGELFF; CDR3 DNA: TGTGCCAGCAGCGTAACTAGCGGGCAGACCGGGGAGCTGTTTTTT
J gene: TRBJ1-3; D gene: NA; V gene: TRBV18; clone size: once; CDR3 protein: CASSPPGAGNTIYF; CDR3 DNA: TGTGCCAGCTCACCACCAGGGGCCGGAAACACCATATATTTT
J gene: TRBJ1-1; D gene: NA; V gene: TRBV30; clone size: NA; CDR3 protein: CAWGSLMNTEAFF; CDR3 DNA: TGTGCCTGGGGCAGTCTTATGAACACTGAAGCTTTCTTT
J gene: TRBJ1-1; D gene: NA; V gene: TRBV6-6; clone size: NA; CDR3 protein: CASSYAGADTEAFF; CDR3 DNA: TGTGCCAGCAGTTACGCGGGGGCTGACACTGAAGCTTTCTTT
J gene: TRBJ2-7; D gene: TRBD2; V gene: TRBV9; clone size: once; CDR3 protein: CASSVSGTSGSRGYEQYF; CDR3 DNA: TGTGCCAGCAGCGTATCCGGGACTAGCGGCTCCAGGGGCTACGAGCAGTACTTC
J gene: TRBJ1-2; D gene: NA; V gene: TRBV2; clone size: once; CDR3 protein: CASSEKGRGYGYTF; CDR3 DNA: TGTGCCAGCAGTGAAAAGGGGCGGGGCTATGGCTACACCTTC
J gene: TRBJ1-6; D gene: NA; V gene: TRBV21-1; clone size: few; CDR3 protein: CASSARQFRSYNSPLHF; CDR3 DNA: TGTGCCAGCAGCGCCCGACAGTTCCGCTCCTATAATTCACCCCTCCACTTT
J gene: TRBJ2-2; D gene: NA; V gene: TRBV10-2; clone size: NA; CDR3 protein: CASSPRGVGTGELFF; CDR3 DNA: TGCGCCAGCAGTCCCAGGGGAGTGGGGACCGGGGAGCTGTTTTTT
J gene: TRBJ2-1; D gene: TRBD2; V gene: TRBV6-6; clone size: NA; CDR3 protein: CASSSIAGHEQFF; CDR3 DNA: TGTGCCAGCAGTTCGATAGCGGGGCATGAGCAGTTCTTC
J gene: TRBJ2-7; D gene: TRBD1; V gene: TRBV6-1; clone size: NA; CDR3 protein: CASQTQTGGRYEQYF; CDR3 DNA: TGTGCCAGCCAAACCCAAACAGGGGGCAGGTACGAGCAGTACTTC
J gene: TRBJ2-5; D gene: NA; V gene: TRBV5-1; clone size: NA; CDR3 protein: CASSLVGSRGETQYF; CDR3 DNA: TGCGCCAGCAGCCTGGTCGGGAGCCGAGGGGAGACCCAGTACTTC
J gene: TRBJ1-3; D gene: TRBD1; V gene: TRBV6-5; clone size: NA; CDR3 protein: CASKRDSHPGNTIYF; CDR3 DNA: TGTGCCAGCAAGAGGGACAGCCATCCCGGAAACACCATATATTTT
J gene: TRBJ2-7; D gene: NA; V gene: TRBV19; clone size: NA; CDR3 protein: CASADRSYEQYF; CDR3 DNA: TGTGCCAGTGCTGATCGGAGTTACGAGCAGTACTTC
J gene: TRBJ1-2; D gene: NA; V gene: TRBV6-5; clone size: NA; CDR3 protein: CASSPPLGEGYGYTF; CDR3 DNA: TGTGCCAGCAGTCCACCCCTTGGGGAGGGCTATGGCTACACCTTC
J gene: TRBJ2-1; D gene: TRBD2; V gene: TRBV7-6; clone size: once; CDR3 protein: CASSLVSPSGNEQFF; CDR3 DNA: TGTGCCAGCAGCTTAGTGTCCCCTAGCGGGAATGAGCAGTTCTTC
J gene: TRBJ1-5; D gene: NA; V gene: TRBV11-2; clone size: NA; CDR3 protein: CASSLGAGGNQPQHF; CDR3 DNA: TGTGCCAGCAGCTTAGGGGCAGGGGGCAATCAGCCCCAGCATTTT
J gene: TRBJ2-2; D gene: NA; V gene: TRBV9; clone size: NA; CDR3 protein: CASSVLATGELFF; CDR3 DNA: TGTGCCAGCAGCGTACTAGCTACCGGGGAGCTGTTTTTT
J gene: TRBJ1-1; D gene: NA; V gene: TRBV6-5; clone size: NA; CDR3 protein: CASSSGQAPHTEAFF; CDR3 DNA: TGTGCCAGCAGTTCTGGGCAGGCCCCCCACACTGAAGCTTTCTTT
J gene: TRBJ1-5; D gene: NA; V gene: TRBV6-1; clone size: few; CDR3 protein: CASSEGAGAYYSNQPQHF; CDR3 DNA: TGTGCCAGCAGTGAAGGGGCAGGGGCCTATTATAGCAATCAGCCCCAGCATTTT
J gene: TRBJ1-4; D gene: TRBD1; V gene: TRBV6-1; clone size: NA; CDR3 protein: CAIRQGTGEKLFF; CDR3 DNA: TGTGCCATCAGACAGGGCACGGGCGAAAAACTGTTTTTT
J gene: TRBJ1-1; D gene: NA; V gene: TRBV5-4; clone size: NA; CDR3 protein: CASSLEAGMNTEAFF; CDR3 DNA: TGTGCCAGCAGCTTGGAGGCAGGAATGAACACTGAAGCTTTCTTT
J gene: TRBJ2-1; D gene: TRBD2; V gene: TRBV4-3; clone size: NA; CDR3 protein: CASSQDRLAGGLNEQFF; CDR3 DNA: TGCGCCAGCAGCCAAGATAGGCTAGCGGGGGGGCTCAATGAGCAGTTCTTC
J gene: TRBJ1-5; D gene: TRBD1; V gene: TRBV7-8; clone size: NA; CDR3 protein: CASSSQGTSNQPQHF; CDR3 DNA: TGTGCCAGCAGCTCACAGGGGACTAGCAATCAGCCCCAGCATTTT
J gene: TRBJ1-2; D gene: NA; V gene: TRBV5-4; clone size: NA; CDR3 protein: CASRKRGAGYGYTF; CDR3 DNA: TGTGCCAGCAGGAAGCGGGGGGCGGGCTATGGCTACACCTTC
J gene: TRBJ1-2; D gene: NA; V gene: TRBV21-1; clone size: NA; CDR3 protein: CASPRTVYGYTF; CDR3 DNA: TGTGCCAGCCCCCGGACAGTATATGGCTACACCTTC
J gene: TRBJ2-5; D gene: TRBD2; V gene: TRBV10-1; clone size: NA; CDR3 protein: CASSPTSGRAGETQYF; CDR3 DNA: TGCGCCAGCAGCCCGACTAGCGGGAGGGCCGGGGAGACCCAGTACTTC
J gene: TRBJ2-1; D gene: NA; V gene: TRBV4-1; clone size: NA; CDR3 protein: CASSFRQYNEQFF; CDR3 DNA: TGCGCCAGCAGCTTCCGACAGTACAATGAGCAGTTCTTC
J gene: TRBJ2-1; D gene: NA; V gene: TRBV7-6; clone size: NA; CDR3 protein: CASSLARAHNEQFF; CDR3 DNA: TGTGCCAGCAGCTTAGCCAGGGCACACAATGAGCAGTTCTTC
J gene: TRBJ2-3; D gene: TRBD2; V gene: TRBV18; clone size: NA; CDR3 protein: CASSRLAGARQGDTQYF; CDR3 DNA: TGTGCCAGCTCCCGACTAGCGGGGGCTCGTCAGGGAGATACGCAGTATTTT
J gene: TRBJ2-5; D gene: NA; V gene: TRBV7-2; clone size: NA; CDR3 protein: CAGSRGFQETQYF; CDR3 DNA: TGTGCCGGCAGTAGGGGCTTCCAAGAGACCCAGTACTTC
J gene: TRBJ1-2; D gene: TRBD1; V gene: TRBV29-1; clone size: NA; CDR3 protein: CSARDREVYGYTF; CDR3 DNA: TGCAGCGCCCGGGACAGGGAGGTCTATGGCTACACCTTC
J gene: TRBJ2-1; D gene: NA; V gene: TRBV4-1; clone size: NA; CDR3 protein: CASSHQPIGYPYNEQFF; CDR3 DNA: TGCGCCAGCAGCCACCAACCCATCGGGTACCCCTACAATGAGCAGTTCTTC
J gene: TRBJ1-6; D gene: NA; V gene: TRBV19; clone size: NA; CDR3 protein: CASSQTRGGYNSPLHF; CDR3 DNA: TGTGCCAGTAGCCAAACCAGAGGGGGCTATAATTCACCCCTCCACTTT
J gene: TRBJ2-2; D gene: NA; V gene: TRBV18; clone size: NA; CDR3 protein: CASSPGQMNTGELFF; CDR3 DNA: TGTGCCAGCTCACCAGGACAGATGAACACCGGGGAGCTGTTTTTT
J gene: TRBJ2-7; D gene: TRBD2; V gene: TRBV15; clone size: NA; CDR3 protein: CATSRAYSGRASYEQYF; CDR3 DNA: TGTGCCACCAGCAGAGCCTATAGCGGGAGGGCTTCCTACGAGCAGTACTTC
J gene: TRBJ2-1; D gene: NA; V gene: TRBV29-1; clone size: NA; CDR3 protein: CSAGEYDNEQFF; CDR3 DNA: TGCAGCGCTGGGGAGTACGACAATGAGCAGTTCTTC
J gene: TRBJ1-2; D gene: NA; V gene: TRBV14; clone size: few; CDR3 protein: CASSQEAGVRGYTF; CDR3 DNA: TGTGCCAGCAGCCAAGAAGCAGGGGTCCGTGGCTACACCTTC
J gene: TRBJ1-2; D gene: TRBD1; V gene: TRBV2; clone size: NA; CDR3 protein: CASGPGQGAGGYTF; CDR3 DNA: TGTGCCAGCGGTCCGGGACAGGGGGCTGGTGGCTACACCTTC
J gene: TRBJ2-2; D gene: NA; V gene: TRBV11-3; clone size: NA; CDR3 protein: CASSSPGTTPGELFF; CDR3 DNA: TGTGCCAGCAGCTCCCCCGGGACAACTCCCGGGGAGCTGTTTTTT
J gene: TRBJ1-3; D gene: NA; V gene: TRBV6-6; clone size: few; CDR3 protein: CASSEDSNLTIYF; CDR3 DNA: TGTGCCAGCAGCGAGGACAGCAATCTCACCATATATTTT
J gene: TRBJ1-5; D gene: NA; V gene: TRBV19; clone size: NA; CDR3 protein: CASSIDSGHYSNQPQHF; CDR3 DNA: TGTGCCAGTAGTATTGACAGTGGTCATTATAGCAATCAGCCCCAGCATTTT
J gene: TRBJ1-2; D gene: NA; V gene: TRBV29-1; clone size: few; CDR3 protein: CSVESGNYGYTF; CDR3 DNA: TGCAGCGTTGAGTCAGGGAACTATGGCTACACCTTC
J gene: TRBJ2-5; D gene: TRBD2; V gene: TRBV11-3; clone size: NA; CDR3 protein: CASSWTSQETQYF; CDR3 DNA: TGTGCCAGCAGCTGGACTAGCCAAGAGACCCAGTACTTC
J gene: TRBJ2-3; D gene: NA; V gene: TRBV11-2; clone size: NA; CDR3 protein: CASRGTFDTDTQYF; CDR3 DNA: TGTGCCAGCCGCGGGACTTTTGACACAGATACGCAGTATTTT
J gene: TRBJ2-3; D gene: TRBD2; V gene: TRBV19; clone size: NA; CDR3 protein: CASSIGAGGADTQYF; CDR3 DNA: TGTGCCAGTAGTATTGGGGCGGGAGGGGCAGATACGCAGTATTTT